The 24 T cell receptor beta chains below all came from one sample that was sequenced in a study of identifying expanded T cells in peripheral blood. Repertoires were generated with immunoSEQ multiplex PCR, while TCRdb's copy carries only in-frame clones and drops some. This table holds 85,000 to 90,000 clones, roughly 86% found once. The sequencing sample was made of blood. Every receptor here comes from a person aged 18 to 75 in good health.

The V gene is TRBV30, the J gene TRBJ2-3; perhaps TRBD1 as D (6 bases). Per the germline V gene, CDR1 is GTSNPN and CDR2 is SVGIG (reference sequence). Trimming shortened V by 4 bases and J by 0 bases, and 20 bases separated the two germline ends. There are 17 residues in the CDR3. The CDR3 here is CAWKLRGSPLSTDTQYF. The CDR3 nucleotides read TGTGCCTGGAAACTTAGGGGGTCCCCCCTAAGCACAGATACGCAGTATTTT.

In DNA form, the CDR3 reads TGTGCCAGCAGCGGGACTAGAACGTACAATGAGCAGTTCTTC. Translated, it gives CASSGTRTYNEQFF. V usage is TRBV2 and J usage is TRBJ2-1; TRBD2 aligns across 8 bases. The CDR3 is 14 amino acids. Germline CDR1 SNHLY, CDR2 FYNNEI. V gave up 6 bases and J gave up 4 bases; unmatched junction bases: 5.

J is TRBJ2-3 and V is TRBV4-3; a possible D gene is TRBD2 (6 bases). The germline CDR1 and CDR2 sequences are LGHNA and YSLEER. V lost 8 bases and J lost 4, with 16 bases in between. The CDR3 sequence is 14 residues long. The CDR3 is CASQAGMNADTQYF. The CDR3 DNA follows: TGCGCCAGCCAGGCGGGAATGAATGCAGATACGCAGTATTTT.

The rearrangement joins TRBV7-2 to TRBJ1-1; TRBD1 matches at 8 bases. CDR1 SGHTA and CDR2 FQGNSA come from the germline V gene. V trimming: 1 base; J trimming: 0 bases; junction bases outside the gene matches: 13. The CDR3 totals 19 residues. CDR3 nucleotides: TGTGCCAGCAGCTTAGAAAGCAGGACAGGGTCCCTCATGAACACTGAAGCTTTCTTT. The encoded protein is CASSLESRTGSLMNTEAFF.

The chain recombines TRBV9 with TRBJ2-7; either TRBD1 or TRBD2 may supply D (5 bases each). Germline CDR1 reads SGDLS; CDR2 reads YYNGEE. V was pared by 3 bases and J by 0 bases, with 7 bases between. The CDR3 totals 13 residues. The CDR3 reads CASSDGTSYEQYF. For the CDR3, the DNA is TGTGCCAGCAGCGACGGGACCTCCTACGAGCAGTACTTC. Complete variable domain (other parts from reference TRBV9 and TRBJ2-7): DSGVTQTPKHLITATGQRVTLRCSPRSGDLSVYWYQQSLDQGLQFLIQYYNGEERAKGNILERFSAQQFPDLHSELNLSSLELGDSALYFCASSDGTSYEQYFGPGTRLTVT.

The rearrangement joins TRBV5-1 to TRBJ2-1; 9 nucleotides align to TRBD2. CDR3 length equals 15 residues. With V trimmed by 1 base and J by 13 bases, 12 bases remained unmatched. Germline CDR1 SGHRS, CDR2 YFSETQ. CDR3 amino acids: CASSLSRAGGRPQFF. CDR3 DNA: TGCGCCAGCAGCTTGAGTAGGGCGGGGGGGCGCCCACAGTTCTTC.

The DNA of the CDR3 is TGCGCCAGCAGCCAAGCCTTTATACCGAACACCGGGGAGCTGTTTTTT. Translated: CASSQAFIPNTGELFF. This chain joins TRBV4-3 and TRBJ2-2; no reliable D call. The V gene's germline CDR1 is LGHNA and CDR2 YSLEER. V dropped 1 base and J dropped 0 bases, with 9 bases sitting between them. This CDR3 comprises 16 residues.

This rearrangement joins TRBV29-1 to TRBJ1-1; weak D call: TRBD1 (5 bases). Germline values: CDR1 SQVTM, CDR2 ANQGSEA. Trimming took off 4 bases at V and 1 base at J, with 13 bases between the two ends. This CDR3 has 14 residues. The CDR3 coding sequence is TGCAGCGTTGCCCGGGACGGACCGAACACTGAAGCTTTCTTT. Residues: CSVARDGPNTEAFF. Drawing the rest from reference TRBV29-1 and TRBJ1-1, the complete variable domain is SAVISQKPSRDICQRGTSLTIQCQVDSQVTMMFWYRQQPGQSLTLIATANQGSEATYESGFVIDKFPISRPNLTFSTLTVSNMSPEDSSIYLCSVARDGPNTEAFFGQGTRLTVV.

The gene calls are TRBV18 and TRBJ2-3, with D perhaps TRBD1 (5 bases). CDR1 is KGHSH and CDR2 is LQKENI in the germline V gene. Trimming removed 2 bases from V and 4 bases from J, with 16 bases in between. The CDR3 is 16 amino acids. The CDR3 coding sequence is TGTGCCAGCTCACCAGGTATCCAGGGTGGGTCAGATACGCAGTATTTT. It is translated as CASSPGIQGGSDTQYF.

The genes are TRBV4-3 and TRBJ1-3; D may be TRBD1 (5 bases). CDR1 and CDR2 from the germline V gene are LGHNA and YSLEER. V gave up 1 base and J gave up 3 bases, with 10 bases separating them. The CDR3 loop spans 15 amino acids. The CDR3 DNA reads TGCGCCAGCAGCCAAGGGTCGGGGGGTGGAAACACCATATATTTT. Translating it yields CASSQGSGGGNTIYF.

The J gene is TRBJ2-7, the V gene TRBV7-9; 8 bases map to TRBD1. CDR3 length: 16 amino acids. CDR1 SEHNR and CDR2 FQNEAQ come from the germline V gene (reference sequence). V shed 5 bases and J 1 base; nucleotides not matched to a gene: 10. CDR3 coding DNA: TGTGCCAGCAGCCCTACCAGGGGGCGAGGATCCTACGAGCAGTACTTC. Its protein is CASSPTRGRGSYEQYF.

The DNA of the CDR3 is TGTGCCAGCAGCTCACGGACAGGGGGCATCACAGATACGCAGTATTTT. It translates to CASSSRTGGITDTQYF. The rearrangement links TRBV11-3 to TRBJ2-3; 11 bases map to TRBD1. After removal of 4 bases from V and 2 bases from J, the junction contained 5 bases not matched to a gene. The CDR3 loop spans 16 amino acids. The germline CDR1 and CDR2 sequences are SGHNT and YENEEA.

This clone has only one observation. V usage is TRBV18 and J usage is TRBJ1-2; D is ambiguous. The V end was cut by 4 bases, the J end by 1 base, with 10 bases between. The germline gives CDR1 KGHSH, CDR2 LQKENI. This CDR3 spans 14 amino acids. The CDR3 protein is CASSQRTNNYGYTF. In nucleotides, the CDR3 is TGTGCCAGCTCACAAAGGACGAATAACTATGGCTACACCTTC.

This clone has just a few counts. The V gene is TRBV5-1, the J gene TRBJ1-4, with D tentatively TRBD1 (5 bases). V shed 4 bases and J shed 6 bases, with 16 bases lying between them. Looked up from germline, CDR1 is SGHRS and CDR2 is YFSETQ. The CDR3 is 15 residues long. CDR3 amino acids: CASSLAPGSYEKLFF. CDR3 bases: TGCGCCAGCAGCCTGGCCCCAGGGTCGTATGAAAAACTGTTTTTT.

The J gene is TRBJ1-1, the V gene TRBV19; 7 bases match TRBD1. V shed 4 bases and J 9 bases; nucleotides not matched to a gene: 11. The CDR3 is 14 residues long. CDR1 and CDR2 (germline): LNHDA, SQIVND (reference sequence). The CDR3 nucleotides are TGTGCCAGTAGTACTACCTATGGACAGGCGAAAGCTTTCTTT. It codes for CASSTTYGQAKAFF.

The chain recombines TRBV30 with TRBJ1-2; tentatively, D is TRBD1 (6 bases). V lost 4 bases, J lost 2 bases, and 14 bases lay in between. Germline V gene lookup returns CDR1 GTSNPN and CDR2 SVGIG (reference sequence). There are 14 residues in the CDR3. CDR3 residues: CAWNQYRVNYGYTF. Here the CDR3 DNA reads TGTGCCTGGAACCAATACAGGGTAAACTATGGCTACACCTTC.

DNA for the CDR3: TGTGCCAGACCTACCGGGACATACTCCTACGAGCAGTACTTC. It translates to CARPTGTYSYEQYF. J is TRBJ2-7 and V is TRBV6-1; maybe TRBD1 (6 bases). The germline gives CDR1 MNHNS, CDR2 SASEGT. V lost 9 bases and J 0 bases, leaving 15 bases between the germline ends. The length of the CDR3 is 14 residues.

This clone was detected once. The CDR3, as DNA: TGTGCCAGCAGCCAATCCCGAAACTATGGCTACACCTTC. It translates to CASSQSRNYGYTF. This chain links TRBV14 with TRBJ1-2; D gene ambiguous. The CDR3 is 13 amino acids. The V end was cut by 2 bases, the J end by 2 bases, with 6 bases between. Germline V gene lookup returns CDR1 SGHDN and CDR2 FVKESK.

The CDR3 DNA reads as TGTGCCAGCAGCTTTTCGGGGGGGAACACTGAAGCTTTCTTT. It specifies CASSFSGGNTEAFF. The chain combines TRBV7-9 with TRBJ1-1; weak D call: TRBD1 (5 bases). This CDR3 has 14 amino acids. V was trimmed by 3 bases and J by 1 base, leaving 9 bases between them. Germline assignment: CDR1 SEHNR and CDR2 FQNEAQ (reference sequence).

This rearrangement joins TRBV5-4 to TRBJ1-2; 10 bases align to TRBD1. The junction had 9 bases not matched to a gene; V was cut back by 4 bases and J by 3 bases. The length of the CDR3 is 16 residues. The germline gives CDR1 SGHNT, CDR2 YYREEE (reference sequence). CDR3 nucleotides: TGTGCCAGCAGCGAATACGGGACAGGGGTGTACTATGGCTACACCTTC. Its protein product is CASSEYGTGVYYGYTF.

This clone was seen only once. The chain links TRBV2 to TRBJ1-2, with no clear D. V was pared by 6 bases and J by 8 bases, with 19 bases between. This CDR3 has 14 residues. CDR1 is SNHLY, CDR2 FYNNEI, per germline. CDR3 DNA: TGTGCCAGCAGCGTCGACATTAATCGAGTGGGCTACACCTTC. Translation gives CASSVDINRVGYTF.

The chain recombines TRBV4-3 with TRBJ1-1; D is ambiguous. The CDR3 is 13 amino acids. Trimming pared 1 base from V and 8 bases from J, leaving 11 bases between. Germline loops: CDR1 LGHNA, CDR2 YSLEER. The CDR3, as DNA: TGCGCCAGCAGCCAAGGTGCGGACCGAGAAGCTTTCTTT. It encodes CASSQGADREAFF.

The rearrangement links TRBV6-5 to TRBJ1-2; D gene ambiguous. Germline V gene lookup returns CDR1 MNHEY and CDR2 SVGAGI. The V and J ends lost 7 bases and 8 bases respectively, with 17 bases between them. The CDR3 has 13 residues. This chain's CDR3 is CASTEDGRGGYTF. The CDR3 DNA reads TGTGCCAGCACCGAGGACGGCCGGGGAGGCTACACCTTC.

The chain is built from TRBV27 and TRBJ2-7, with TRBD1 identical over 10 bases. The CDR3 runs to 14 residues. V dropped 6 bases and J dropped 6; count of bases not matched to a gene: 8. Germline-derived CDR1 and CDR2 are MNHEY and SMNVEV (reference sequence). The CDR3 protein is CASSSQTGGREQYF. The CDR3 region has the DNA TGTGCCAGCAGCAGCCAGACAGGGGGCCGCGAGCAGTACTTC.